This T cell receptor beta chain was sequenced during a study of identical twins. Study findings and constraints: Beta out-of-frame sequences displayed a weaker excess of sharing between twins.

About this clonotype: Its antigen is currently unknown.

CDR3 length: 12 amino acids. Germline V gene lookup returns CDR1 SQVTM and CDR2 ANQGSEA. V shed 5 bases and J 4 bases; nucleotides not matched to a gene: 0. All donors were healthy, and all were Caucasian. TCRdb re-called the 5' RACE reads through MiXCR, storing one row per CDR3 protein. The table records roughly 490,000 distinct CDR3 sequences, more than 13% of them present only once. These data were also reused for a study on yellow fever vaccine responses in identical twins.

The receptor was isolated from a young woman in good health. The V and J genes are TRBV29-1 and TRBJ2-7, with TRBD2 matching 12 bases. Sequenced: CD4+ T cells sorted from blood. CDR3 amino acids: CSVTSGRYEQYF. DNA for the CDR3: TGCAGCGTTACTAGCGGGAGGTACGAGCAGTACTTC.